The 26 T cell receptor beta chains below were found in one sample sequenced in a study of OX40 agonist ivuxolimab in advanced cancers. Using immunoSEQ multiplex PCR, the repertoire was profiled, and TCRdb retains in-frame clones only, with some absent. This sample yields roughly 100,000 clones, of which 85% to 90% are seen a single time; 0.15% to 0.2% belongs to the top ten. This specimen consisted of CD4+ or CD8+ T cells sorted from blood, obtained in a trial of the OX40 agonist ivuxolimab. The receptors were gathered from an adult with an advanced solid tumor such as melanoma, head and neck, liver or kidney cancer.

In DNA, the CDR3 is TGCAGCGTTGAAAGAGGATTTGGCACAGATACGCAGTATTTT. It is translated as CSVERGFGTDTQYF. The chain uses TRBV29-1 and TRBJ2-3; unclear D gene. Germline CDR1 SQVTM, CDR2 ANQGSEA. V was trimmed by 2 bases and J by 1 base, leaving 10 bases between them. The CDR3 is made up of 14 amino acids.

The chain combines TRBV6-1 with TRBJ1-4; no firm D call. The CDR3 has 15 amino acids. From germline, CDR1 is MNHNS and CDR2 SASEGT. Trimming cost V 10 bases and J 0 bases, with 15 bases left between them. CDR3 nucleotide sequence: TGTGCCACCAGAACCAGTCAAGCAACTAATGAAAAACTGTTTTTT. Residues: CATRTSQATNEKLFF.

This chain joins TRBV11-3 and TRBJ2-2; perhaps TRBD1 as D (6 bases). The V end lost 1 base, the J end lost 5 bases, and 17 bases lay between the germline ends. The V gene's germline CDR1 is SGHNT and CDR2 YENEEA. The CDR3 extends over 17 amino acids. Written as DNA, the CDR3 is TGTGCCAGCAGCTTAGGACGAGTACAGGGTAAAACCGGGGAGCTGTTTTTT. Translating it yields CASSLGRVQGKTGELFF.

V gene TRBV10-3 combines with J gene TRBJ2-5, with unresolved D. Germline V gene sequence: CDR1 ENHRY, CDR2 SYGVKD. V was clipped by 4 bases and J by 5 bases, with 8 bases between them. This CDR3 spans 12 amino acids. The CDR3 DNA reads as TGTGCCATCAGTGGAGGTGGCGAGACCCAGTACTTC. This encodes CAISGGGETQYF.

This clone was seen more than once but under ten times. This chain joins TRBV5-1 and TRBJ2-2; 7 nucleotides match TRBD2. Germline values: CDR1 SGHRS, CDR2 YFSETQ. The CDR3 covers 13 residues. The ends lost 4 bases at V and 6 bases at J; junction bases unmatched: 3. Written as DNA, the CDR3 is TGCGCCAGCAGCCGGGAGGCGTCCGGGGAGCTGTTTTTT. Protein product: CASSREASGELFF.

V usage is TRBV5-4 and J usage is TRBJ2-3; TRBD2 is a possible D gene (6 bases). The CDR3 has 15 amino acids. Germline V gene lookup returns CDR1 SGHNT and CDR2 YYREEE (reference sequence). V gave up 3 bases and J gave up 6 bases, with 17 bases separating them. CDR3 in amino acids: CASSYAGLTQDTQYF. The CDR3 region has the DNA TGTGCCAGCAGCTACGCGGGACTTACTCAGGATACGCAGTATTTT.

V and J are TRBV14 and TRBJ2-5; no clear D. CDR3 length equals 12 residues. Trimming stripped 3 bases from V and 8 bases from J, with 10 bases between. Per germline, CDR1 SGHDN and CDR2 FVKESK. CDR3 sequence (DNA): TGTGCCAGCAGCCAGGGTCGGAGAACCCAGTACTTC. Protein: CASSQGRRTQYF.

A word on this clone: This CDR3 fails to terminate in the conserved phenylalanine or tryptophan, so it likely reflects a read error. The DNA is left out, because the CDR3 cannot be placed on it with certainty; the CDR3 is given as TCRdb lists it. The J gene is TRBJ1-2, the V gene TRBV4-2; the table's D call of TRBD1 was not tested on the DNA. The V gene's germline CDR1 is LGHNA and CDR2 YNFKEQ. The CDR3 totals 15 residues, both ends included. The CDR3 protein is CASSQTLPDGTGDPD.

V gene TRBV29-1 combines with J gene TRBJ2-2; unclear D gene. The germline gives CDR1 SQVTM, CDR2 ANQGSEA. The V end was cut by 1 base, the J end by 1 base, with 7 bases between. The CDR3 is 14 amino acids. CDR3 in DNA: TGCAGCGTTGAAGTCATCGGGAACACCGGGGAGCTGTTTTTT. Protein: CSVEVIGNTGELFF.

The CDR3 nucleotides read TGTGCCAGCAGTTATTCCGGAGATGAAAAACTGTTTTTT. Amino acids: CASSYSGDEKLFF. This chain links TRBV6-5 with TRBJ1-4; D is undetermined. The length of the CDR3 is 13 residues. Germline values: CDR1 MNHEY, CDR2 SVGAGI. V lost 3 bases, J lost 6 bases, and 8 bases lay in between.

This clone was seen only once. The CDR3 nucleotides are TGTGCCAGCAGCCCCCCGGGACATACCGAACGTGGGACCCAGTACTTC. It codes for CASSPPGHTERGTQYF. The genes are TRBV7-9 and TRBJ2-5; a possible D gene is TRBD1 (6 bases). The CDR3 consists of 16 residues. Trimming pared 5 bases from V and 7 bases from J, leaving 23 bases between. Looked up from germline, CDR1 is SEHNR and CDR2 is FQNEAQ (reference sequence).

This clone has a handful of counts. The CDR3 DNA is TGTGCCAGCAGCCACGGGGACCCCGATCAGCCCCAGCATTTT. It codes for CASSHGDPDQPQHF. This chain links TRBV4-2 with TRBJ1-5; TRBD1 might be the D (5 bases). V lost 3 bases and J 5 bases, leaving 11 bases between the germline ends. Germline lookup yields CDR1 LGHNA and CDR2 YNFKEQ. The CDR3 is made up of 14 amino acids.

A remark on this clone: The sample holds other DNA sequences that translate to the same CDR3. V and J are TRBV5-1 and TRBJ1-5, with D hard to call. The CDR3 has 14 residues. Looked up from germline, CDR1 is SGHRS and CDR2 is YFSETQ. V lost 0 bases, J lost 5 bases, and 9 bases lay in between. The CDR3 coding sequence is TGCGCCAGCAGCTTGGGTGGGCTTGATCAGCCCCAGCATTTT. Protein: CASSLGGLDQPQHF.

In DNA, the CDR3 is TGTGCCAGCAGTTCGGCGGCGGGTGTTGGTCGCAATGAGCAGTTCTTC. It specifies CASSSAAGVGRNEQFF. This chain connects TRBV5-6 to TRBJ2-1; a weak D match, TRBD2 (5 bases). Germline CDR1 and CDR2: SGHDT and YYEEEE. This CDR3 comprises 16 residues. With 5 bases removed from V and 6 bases from J, the gap between germline ends came to 21 bases.

V gene TRBV9 combines with J gene TRBJ2-2, with TRBD2 matching over 12 bases. Germline V gene sequence: CDR1 SGDLS, CDR2 YYNGEE. The CDR3 loop spans 16 amino acids. J was trimmed by 4 bases and V by 0 bases; bases with no gene match: 1. The CDR3 spells CASSVVTSGGTGELFF. The CDR3 DNA reads TGTGCCAGCAGCGTAGTGACTAGCGGGGGCACCGGGGAGCTGTTTTTT.

The rearrangement uses TRBV6-5 and TRBJ2-1, with TRBD2 identical over 10 bases. V lost 6 bases and J lost 7; bases outside the gene matches: 9. This CDR3 region has 15 residues. The germline gives CDR1 MNHEY, CDR2 SVGAGI. Written as DNA, the CDR3 is TGTGCCAGCAGCTTGGCGGGACTAGCGATAAATGAGCAGTTCTTC. Amino acid sequence: CASSLAGLAINEQFF.

The CDR3 coding sequence is TGTGCCAGCAGCTTCGTGTCGCCTTCCTACAATGAGCAGTTCTTC. Its translation is CASSFVSPSYNEQFF. This chain links TRBV13 with TRBJ2-1; D is undetermined. The CDR3 has 15 amino acids. Germline V gives CDR1 PRHDT, CDR2 FYEKMQ (reference sequence). V was shortened by 3 bases and J by 1 base, with 10 bases between the two germline ends.

This chain joins TRBV5-1 and TRBJ2-7; the D call may be TRBD1 or TRBD2 (5 bases each). The CDR3 runs to 15 residues. Trimming pared 4 bases from V and 0 bases from J, leaving 14 bases between. Germline-derived CDR1 and CDR2 are SGHRS and YFSETQ. CDR3: CASSRSGTDSYEQYF. The CDR3 region has the DNA TGCGCCAGCAGCCGTTCCGGGACGGACTCCTACGAGCAGTACTTC.

This clone appeared a few times. The chain is built from TRBV5-4 and TRBJ2-7; TRBD1 aligns across 8 bases. The CDR3 length is 15 residues. Germline-derived CDR1 and CDR2 are SGHNT and YYREEE (reference sequence). V lost 4 bases and J lost 6; bases outside the gene matches: 12. CDR3 sequence (DNA): TGTGCCAGCAGCCTAAGGACAGGGAAAGCTGGCGAGCAGTACTTC. Translated, it gives CASSLRTGKAGEQYF.

V gene TRBV9 combines with J gene TRBJ2-3; D might be TRBD1 or TRBD2, each matching 5 bases. CDR1 SGDLS and CDR2 YYNGEE come from the germline V gene. This CDR3 spans 13 amino acids. The V end was cut by 6 bases, the J end by 2 bases, with 10 bases between. The CDR3 protein is CASNTGPTDTQYF. The CDR3 nucleotides are TGTGCCAGCAATACGGGGCCCACAGATACGCAGTATTTT.

The table lists this clone with a count of one. The chain carries TRBV7-9 and TRBJ2-3; 10 bases align to TRBD1. Germline CDR1 SEHNR, CDR2 FQNEAQ (reference sequence). J gave up 2 bases and V 4 bases, and 6 bases lay outside the gene matches. The CDR3 covers 16 residues. Here the CDR3 DNA reads TGTGCCAGCAGCTCTGGGACAGGGGAATACACAGATACGCAGTATTTT. Translated: CASSSGTGEYTDTQYF.

The chain has TRBV7-3 and TRBJ1-1; the D is unclear. Germline CDR1 is SGHTA and CDR2 is FQGTGA. Trimming removed 2 bases at V and 5 bases at J, with 9 bases between. The CDR3 runs to 13 residues. CDR3 in amino acids: CASSLAGRTEAFF. For the CDR3, the DNA is TGTGCCAGCAGCTTAGCCGGGCGGACTGAAGCTTTCTTT.

This chain links TRBV11-1 with TRBJ2-5, with D perhaps matching TRBD1 or TRBD2 (7 bases each). This CDR3 has 14 residues. Germline V gene sequence: CDR1 SGHAT, CDR2 FQDESV (reference sequence). V lost 3 bases and J lost 5, with 13 bases in between. The CDR3 coding sequence is TGTGCCAGCAGCTTGTACAGGGGAGGGGAGACCCAGTACTTC. Its translation: CASSLYRGGETQYF.

The genes are TRBV30 and TRBJ1-4; weak D call: TRBD1 (6 bases). Germline CDR1 and CDR2: GTSNPN and SVGIG (reference sequence). V was shortened by 0 bases and J by 5 bases, with 7 bases between the two germline ends. This CDR3 has 13 residues. The CDR3 coding sequence is TGTGCCTGGAGTGTGAGGGGGAATGAAAAACTGTTTTTT. Its protein is CAWSVRGNEKLFF.

The chain uses TRBV6-1 and TRBJ2-7; unclear D gene. Trimming pared 8 bases from V and 5 bases from J, leaving 13 bases between. Per germline, CDR1 MNHNS and CDR2 SASEGT. The CDR3 runs to 12 residues. The CDR3 is CASQSLLDEQYF. CDR3 nucleotides: TGTGCCAGCCAGTCCCTTTTGGACGAGCAGTACTTC.

V gene TRBV28 combines with J gene TRBJ2-5; TRBD1 is a possible D gene (7 bases). Germline-derived CDR1 and CDR2 are MDHEN and SYDVKM. This CDR3 comprises 17 residues. V was pared by 8 bases and J by 3 bases, with 25 bases between. The chain's CDR3 is CASWTGRGSGGKETQYF. CDR3 DNA: TGTGCCAGCTGGACAGGCCGAGGTAGCGGAGGCAAAGAGACCCAGTACTTC.